This T cell receptor (beta chain) was obtained from a study of blood T cells in healthy people across ages. Study-wide points: Long-lived donors had more naive CD4+ cells and higher diversity than aged donors.

CDR1 and CDR2 (germline): SGHTA, FQGNSA. Trimming took off 1 base at V and 6 bases at J, with 16 bases between the two ends. The CDR3 spans 15 residues. A second PCR of 7 to 11 cycles used a sample-barcoded 5' primer and a J-beta primer mix. Every cDNA molecule bore a tag from a template-switch adaptor containing 12 random nucleotides. TCRdb redid the calling of the 5' RACE reads with MiXCR, one entry per CDR3 protein. The data hold over a million distinct CDR3 sequences, with 40% to 50% observed a single time. Details on this clonotype: Its antigen is unidentified.

The sample consisted of blood. The gene calls are TRBV7-2 and TRBJ2-7; no clear D. The receptor's source is a woman aged 18-30 years in good health. The CDR3 DNA follows: TGTGCCAGCAGCTTAGGAGGTCGAATCCCCGGCGAGCAGTACTTC. It specifies CASSLGGRIPGEQYF.